The 23 T cell receptor beta chains below were found in one sample sequenced in a study of neoadjuvant anti-PD-1 for oral cavity cancer. Repertoires were generated with immunoSEQ multiplex PCR, while TCRdb's copy carries only in-frame clones and drops some. The sample lists 15,000 to 20,000 clones, about 61% occurring once. The starting material was PBMCs, obtained before nivolumab (anti-PD-1) treatment. Every receptor here comes from a person aged 35 to 85 with oral cavity squamous cell carcinoma.

The chain employs TRBV30 and TRBJ1-2; D possibly corresponds to TRBD1 (6 bases). Germline CDR1 and CDR2: GTSNPN and SVGIG (reference sequence). V was trimmed by 2 bases and J by 8 bases, leaving 18 bases between them. CDR3 length equals 14 residues. The CDR3 DNA follows: TGTGCCTGGAGTACTCAAACAGGGAATGGCGGCTACACCTTC. It specifies CAWSTQTGNGGYTF.

This rearrangement joins TRBV28 to TRBJ2-7; D perhaps matches TRBD2 (6 bases). The CDR3 consists of 14 residues. V was clipped by 5 bases and J by 6 bases, with 17 bases between them. Germline V lookup: CDR1 MDHEN, CDR2 SYDVKM. The CDR3 spells CASSGIGSIPEQYF. CDR3 nucleotides: TGTGCCAGCAGTGGTATCGGGAGTATACCCGAGCAGTACTTC.

V is TRBV2 and J is TRBJ2-7; TRBD1 aligns across 7 bases. In germline, CDR1 is SNHLY, CDR2 FYNNEI. V trimming: 6 bases; J trimming: 0 bases; junction bases outside the gene matches: 5. CDR3 length: 14 residues. The CDR3 spells CASRDTGVSYEQYF. CDR3 nucleotide sequence: TGTGCCAGCAGGGATACAGGGGTCTCCTACGAGCAGTACTTC.

The gene calls are TRBV5-1 and TRBJ2-7, with D uncertain. The CDR3 sequence is 13 residues long. V lost 0 bases to trimming and J lost 6 bases, with 10 bases between them. Germline V gene sequence: CDR1 SGHRS, CDR2 YFSETQ. The DNA for the CDR3 is TGCGCCAGCAGCTTGGGTCACGAAGGCGAGCAGTACTTC. This encodes CASSLGHEGEQYF.

The chain joins TRBV5-1 to TRBJ2-6; tentatively, D is TRBD1 (5 bases). Germline V gives CDR1 SGHRS, CDR2 YFSETQ. CDR3 length equals 16 residues. The ends were cut back, 0 bases at V and 0 bases at J, with 7 bases in the middle. As DNA, the CDR3 is TGCGCCAGCAGCTTGGAACAGGCCTCTGGGGCCAACGTCCTGACTTTC. Its translation: CASSLEQASGANVLTF.

The chain links TRBV7-6 to TRBJ1-3, with 7 bases matching TRBD1. V dropped 3 bases and J dropped 2; count of bases not matched to a gene: 10. CDR3 length: 17 amino acids. The germline V gene encodes CDR1 SGHVS and CDR2 FNYEAQ. Here the CDR3 reads CASSLGQRFLAGNTIYF. CDR3 nucleotide sequence: TGTGCCAGCAGCTTGGGACAGCGGTTTCTGGCTGGAAACACCATATATTTT.

The J gene is TRBJ2-7, the V gene TRBV29-1; 8 positions match TRBD2. Trimming cost V 3 bases and J 0 bases; bases outside gene matches: 13. The germline CDR1 and CDR2 sequences are SQVTM and ANQGSEA. The CDR3 has 17 amino acids. The CDR3 DNA follows: TGCAGCGTTGAGGGGATCGGACTAGCTTCAAGCTCCTACGAGCAGTACTTC. Translating gives CSVEGIGLASSSYEQYF.

In its sample, this clone was seen a few times. This rearrangement joins TRBV5-1 to TRBJ1-2; 7 nucleotides line up with TRBD1. V dropped 0 bases and J dropped 4; count of bases not matched to a gene: 3. The V gene's germline CDR1 is SGHRS and CDR2 YFSETQ. The CDR3 runs to 14 residues. The CDR3 is CASSLGTGIYGYTF. Written as DNA, the CDR3 is TGCGCCAGCAGCTTGGGGACAGGCATCTATGGCTACACCTTC.

The chain carries TRBV30 and TRBJ2-7; no clear D. The V gene lost 2 bases and the J gene lost 5 bases, with 13 bases spanning the gap. This CDR3 is 13 amino acids long. Per germline, CDR1 GTSNPN and CDR2 SVGIG (reference sequence). CDR3 in amino acids: CAWSKGYPDEQYF. In nucleotides, the CDR3 is TGTGCCTGGAGTAAGGGCTACCCCGACGAGCAGTACTTC.

This chain links TRBV13 with TRBJ2-6; TRBD1 matches at 7 bases. V lost 5 bases to trimming and J lost 0 bases; unmatched junction nucleotides: 10. The CDR3 runs 18 residues. Germline values: CDR1 PRHDT, CDR2 FYEKMQ (reference sequence). The CDR3 DNA reads as TGTGCCAGCAGCCCCGGGGACAGACAAGTCTCTGGGGCCAACGTCCTGACTTTC. This encodes CASSPGDRQVSGANVLTF.

V and J are TRBV29-1 and TRBJ1-4; 7 nucleotides match TRBD1. The CDR3 has 13 residues. With V trimmed by 7 bases and J by 8 bases, 10 bases remained unmatched. The germline CDR1 and CDR2 sequences are SQVTM and ANQGSEA. The CDR3, as DNA: TGCAGCGCCGGACAGGCTCGGGGCGAAAAACTGTTTTTT. Residues: CSAGQARGEKLFF.

The V gene is TRBV6-5, the J gene TRBJ2-7; D might be TRBD1 (6 bases). CDR3 length: 14 amino acids. Germline values: CDR1 MNHEY, CDR2 SVGAGI. V was pared by 8 bases and J by 0 bases, with 14 bases between. The CDR3 DNA sequence: TGTGCCAGCCGAATATTGACAGGCTCCTACGAGCAGTACTTC. It encodes CASRILTGSYEQYF.

The chain employs TRBV6-1 and TRBJ2-1; D may be TRBD2 (5 bases). Trimming removed 4 bases at V and 10 bases at J, with 14 bases between. Germline V gene lookup returns CDR1 MNHNS and CDR2 SASEGT. The CDR3 sequence is 13 residues long. CDR3 region: CASSGAGGSEQFF. The CDR3, as DNA: TGTGCCAGCAGTGGGGCAGGCGGGTCCGAGCAGTTCTTC.

The chain is built from TRBV30 and TRBJ2-5; D assignment may be TRBD1 or TRBD2 (5 bases each). The CDR3 extends over 12 amino acids. The V and J ends lost 5 bases and 9 bases respectively, with 16 bases between them. Per germline, CDR1 GTSNPN and CDR2 SVGIG (reference sequence). The CDR3 coding sequence is TGTGCCTGGGGGGGTCAGGACCGAGCCCAGTACTTC. It specifies CAWGGQDRAQYF.

V is TRBV2 and J is TRBJ2-6, with TRBD2 matching over 7 bases. Germline V CDR1 and CDR2: SNHLY, FYNNEI. Trimming removed 4 bases from V and 1 base from J; junction bases left unmatched: 4. The CDR3 has 16 residues. CDR3 coding DNA: TGTGCCAGCAGTGTGGCCGGGAGGTCTGGGGCCAACGTCCTGACTTTC. It codes for CASSVAGRSGANVLTF.

The rearrangement uses TRBV16 and TRBJ1-5; weak D call: TRBD1 (5 bases). Germline CDR1 KGHSY, CDR2 FQNENV. The CDR3 extends over 14 amino acids. Trimming removed 2 bases at V and 4 bases at J, with 9 bases between. CDR3 in DNA: TGTGCCAGCAGCCAAGGGGGGGAGAATCAGCCCCAGCATTTT. It codes for CASSQGGENQPQHF.

The J gene is TRBJ2-2, the V gene TRBV10-3; D not resolved. Germline-derived CDR1 and CDR2 are ENHRY and SYGVKD. This CDR3 is 15 amino acids long. With 3 bases removed from V and 1 base from J, the gap between germline ends came to 9 bases. The CDR3 is CAISDVPLNTGELFF. CDR3 sequence (DNA): TGTGCCATCAGTGATGTTCCCCTGAACACCGGGGAGCTGTTTTTT.

V and J are TRBV11-1 and TRBJ2-2; 12 bases agree with TRBD2. The germline V gene encodes CDR1 SGHAT and CDR2 FQDESV (reference sequence). V shed 6 bases and J 7 bases; nucleotides not matched to a gene: 9. CDR3 length: 16 residues. CDR3 residues: CASSPRLAGAGGELFF. DNA for the CDR3: TGTGCCAGCAGTCCTCGACTAGCGGGAGCTGGCGGGGAGCTGTTTTTT.

This clone was seen only a few times. This sequence joins TRBV7-9 and TRBJ1-5, with D uncertain. V lost 0 bases and J 9 bases, leaving 6 bases between the germline ends. The germline gives CDR1 SEHNR, CDR2 FQNEAQ (reference sequence). This CDR3 is 12 amino acids long. The CDR3 bases are TGTGCCAGCAGCTTAGCTGGTGGGCCCCAGCATTTT. It translates to CASSLAGGPQHF.

The CDR3 loop reads CASSYGRGGNTIYF. CDR3 DNA: TGTGCCAGCAGTTACGGCAGGGGGGGAAACACCATATATTTT. This sequence joins TRBV6-5 and TRBJ1-3; 7 bases align to TRBD1. CDR1 is MNHEY and CDR2 is SVGAGI in the germline V gene. With 2 bases clipped from V and 4 bases from J, the junction kept 2 bases outside the gene matches. The CDR3 runs 14 residues.

This chain joins TRBV9 and TRBJ2-5; D is perhaps TRBD1 (5 bases). The CDR3 loop spans 16 amino acids. The V end was cut by 0 bases, the J end by 1 base, with 13 bases between. Germline V gives CDR1 SGDLS, CDR2 YYNGEE. The CDR3 loop is CASSVGAGPFQETQYF. The CDR3 DNA reads TGTGCCAGCAGCGTAGGGGCAGGGCCATTCCAAGAGACCCAGTACTTC.

The chain recombines TRBV2 with TRBJ1-1, with TRBD1 as a possible D gene (6 bases). Germline loops: CDR1 SNHLY, CDR2 FYNNEI. The CDR3 extends over 13 amino acids. The V end lost 7 bases, the J end lost 4 bases, and 13 bases lay between the germline ends. The CDR3 is CASTRTDFTEAFF. As DNA, the CDR3 is TGTGCCAGCACCCGGACAGACTTCACTGAAGCTTTCTTT.

This clone was detected once. CDR3 nucleotide sequence: TGTGCCAGCAGCCCCGGCATGGCCAAAAACATTCAGTACTTC. This codes for CASSPGMAKNIQYF. The V call is TRBV14, the J call TRBJ2-4, with no clear D. Germline-derived CDR1 and CDR2 are SGHDN and FVKESK. The CDR3 length is 14 residues. Deletions cut 4 bases from V and 1 base from J, with 8 bases between.